The 29 T cell receptor beta chains listed next were all sequenced from one sample in a study of blood T cell repertoires in COVID-19. The assay was immunoSEQ multiplex PCR, and TCRdb's table has in-frame clones only and misses some. The data contain 150,000 to 200,000 clones, roughly 80% of them singletons. The sample comprised peripheral blood. These receptor sequences come from a man aged 50-59 years who had recovered from COVID-19.

This chain links TRBV29-1 with TRBJ2-1, with 14 bases lining up with TRBD2. The CDR3 contains 14 residues. V gave up 6 bases and J gave up 7 bases; unmatched junction bases: 5. Germline CDR1 and CDR2: SQVTM and ANQGSEA. The CDR3 DNA is TGCAGCGTCGAGGGGACTAGCGGGAGTAATGAGCAGTTCTTC. Encoded protein: CSVEGTSGSNEQFF.

The CDR3 sequence: CASSQDPLLRYF. Written as DNA, the CDR3 is TGTGCCAGCAGCCAAGATCCCCTTCTTAGGTATTTT. This sequence joins TRBV3-1 (or the pseudogene TRBV3-2) and TRBJ2-3; D remains ambiguous. Germline assignment: CDR1 LGHDT and CDR2 YNNKEL (reference sequence). The CDR3 is made up of 12 amino acids. Trimming cost V 0 bases and J 14 bases, with 12 bases left between them.

The genes are TRBV10-3 and TRBJ1-5; D possibly corresponds to TRBD1 (5 bases). CDR1 and CDR2 from the germline V gene are ENHRY and SYGVKD. V shed 0 bases and J shed 7 bases, with 7 bases lying between them. This CDR3 comprises 13 residues. The CDR3 here is CAISESSGQPQHF. CDR3 sequence (DNA): TGTGCCATCAGTGAGTCATCAGGGCAGCCCCAGCATTTT.

The rearrangement links TRBV4-2 to TRBJ1-1; D ambiguous. Germline V gene data show CDR1 as LGHNA and CDR2 as YNFKEQ. V was shortened by 1 base and J by 0 bases, with 12 bases between the two germline ends. The CDR3 is 16 amino acids. The CDR3 protein is CASSQAVRVMNTEAFF. Written as DNA, the CDR3 is TGTGCCAGCAGCCAAGCGGTGAGGGTCATGAACACTGAAGCTTTCTTT.

The chain has TRBV7-2 and TRBJ1-3; D not certain. V lost 7 bases and J 0 bases, leaving 10 bases between the germline ends. Germline V gene sequence: CDR1 SGHTA, CDR2 FQGNSA. The CDR3 contains 14 residues. The CDR3 spells CASKAANSGNTIYF. DNA of the CDR3: TGTGCCAGCAAAGCAGCGAACTCTGGAAACACCATATATTTT.

The sample holds one count of this clone. V is TRBV6-5 and J is TRBJ2-5, with 12 nucleotides matching TRBD1. This CDR3 region has 16 residues. Germline values: CDR1 MNHEY, CDR2 SVGAGI. J lost 4 bases, V lost 2 bases, and 5 bases had no gene match. The CDR3 DNA is TGTGCCAGCAGTTACCGGGGACAGGGGGCATCAGAGACCCAGTACTTC. Protein sequence: CASSYRGQGASETQYF.

The chain uses TRBV5-6 and TRBJ1-2, with TRBD1 matching over 7 bases. The CDR3 covers 14 residues. V shed 4 bases, J shed 8 bases, and the junction held 11 bases outside the gene matches. Germline lookup yields CDR1 SGHDT and CDR2 YYEEEE. The CDR3 coding sequence is TGTGCCAGCAGCCGCGACAGGGCGGGTTGGGGCTACACCTTC. Amino acids: CASSRDRAGWGYTF.

The V call is TRBV12-3 or TRBV12-4, the J call TRBJ2-5, with 8 positions matching TRBD2. This CDR3 has 12 residues. Unmatched junction bases numbered 0, after V lost 8 bases and J lost 1 base. The CDR3 reads CASRGGQETQYF. DNA of the CDR3: TGTGCCAGCCGGGGGGGCCAAGAGACCCAGTACTTC.

The rearrangement joins TRBV4-2 to TRBJ2-1; D unresolved. The V and J ends lost 1 base and 0 bases respectively, with 7 bases between them. The CDR3 runs to 15 residues. From germline, CDR1 is LGHNA and CDR2 YNFKEQ. CDR3 sequence reads: CASSQVLRSYNEQFF. The CDR3 coding sequence is TGTGCCAGCAGCCAAGTCCTTCGCTCCTACAATGAGCAGTTCTTC.

The table lists this clone with a few counts. The rearrangement uses TRBV5-1 and TRBJ2-7; D is ambiguous. This CDR3 has 14 residues. Looked up from germline, CDR1 is SGHRS and CDR2 is YFSETQ. V was trimmed by 4 bases and J by 3 bases, leaving 14 bases between them. In DNA, the CDR3 is TGCGCCAGCAGCCAACCCGGGTTGAACTACGAGCAGTACTTC. This codes for CASSQPGLNYEQYF.

V gene TRBV3-1 (or the pseudogene TRBV3-2) combines with J gene TRBJ2-6, with 11 nucleotides matching TRBD1. Trimming at V came to 4 bases and at J to 0 bases, leaving 5 bases not matched to a gene. CDR3 length equals 18 residues. Germline V CDR1 and CDR2: LGHDT, YNNKEL (reference sequence). The CDR3 nucleotides are TGTGCCAGCAGCCGGACAGGGGGCCACCTCTCTGGGGCCAACGTCCTGACTTTC. Its protein is CASSRTGGHLSGANVLTF.

V and J are TRBV11-2 and TRBJ2-1; D perhaps matches TRBD2 (6 bases). The CDR3 covers 18 residues. Looked up from germline, CDR1 is SGHAT and CDR2 is FQNNGV. With 0 bases removed from V and 3 bases from J, the gap between germline ends came to 18 bases. The CDR3 DNA sequence: TGTGCCAGCAGCTTAGACCGGGGAGGAAGTGAAATCTACAATGAGCAGTTCTTC. Protein product: CASSLDRGGSEIYNEQFF. The whole variable domain, remainder taken from reference TRBV11-2 and TRBJ2-1, is EAGVAQSPRYKIIEKRQSVAFWCNPISGHATLYWYQQILGQGPKLLIQFQNNGVVDDSQLPKDRFSAERLKGVDSTLKIQPAKLEDSAVYLCASSLDRGGSEIYNEQFFGPGTRLTVL.

V is TRBV5-8 and J is TRBJ1-3, with a weak D call TRBD1 (5 bases). V was cut by 3 bases and J by 4 bases, with 11 bases left in between. Germline assignment: CDR1 SGHTS and CDR2 YDEGEE. CDR3 size: 14 residues. CDR3: CASSSPKGGNTIYF. Written as DNA, the CDR3 is TGTGCCAGCAGCTCCCCGAAGGGGGGAAACACCATATATTTT. Full variable domain (missing parts from reference TRBV5-8 and TRBJ1-3): EAGVTQSPTHLIKTRGQQATLRCSPISGHTSVYWYQQALGLGLQFLLWYDEGEERNRGNFPPRFSGRQFPNYSSELNVNALELEDSALYLCASSSPKGGNTIYFGEGSWLTVV.

V gene TRBV27 combines with J gene TRBJ2-5; D possibly corresponds to TRBD2 (5 bases). The CDR3 loop spans 14 amino acids. Trimming stripped 6 bases from V and 9 bases from J, with 20 bases between. Germline loops: CDR1 MNHEY, CDR2 SMNVEV (reference sequence). The CDR3 DNA sequence: TGTGCCAGCAGCCGGACCGGCGGGCCCTTCTCCCAGTACTTC. As protein: CASSRTGGPFSQYF.

About this clone: Additional DNA sequences in this sample encode the identical CDR3. The rearrangement joins TRBV12-5 to TRBJ2-3, with a tentative D call TRBD1 (6 bases). The CDR3 is 13 amino acids. V lost 3 bases and J 4 bases, leaving 8 bases between the germline ends. Germline CDR1 LGHNT, CDR2 FRNRAP. The CDR3 DNA reads TGTGCTAGTGGTTTAAAGGGGGCAGATACGCAGTATTTT. Translating it yields CASGLKGADTQYF. Full variable domain (missing parts from reference TRBV12-5 and TRBJ2-3): DARVTQTPRHKVTEMGQEVTMRCQPILGHNTVFWYRQTMMQGLELLAYFRNRAPLDDSGMPKDRFSAEMPDATLATLKIQPSEPRDSAVYFCASGLKGADTQYFGPGTRLTVL.

The gene calls are TRBV4-3 and TRBJ2-1, with 8 nucleotides matching TRBD1. Trimming at V came to 3 bases and at J to 7 bases, leaving 8 bases not matched to a gene. The CDR3 sequence is 15 residues long. Germline CDR1 reads LGHNA; CDR2 reads YSLEER. The CDR3 here is CASSHGGTGRNEQFF. In DNA form, the CDR3 reads TGCGCCAGCAGCCATGGGGGGACAGGCAGGAATGAGCAGTTCTTC.

The rearrangement uses TRBV7-3 and TRBJ2-3, with D perhaps TRBD2 (6 bases). V was clipped by 5 bases and J by 4 bases, with 10 bases between them. Per the germline V gene, CDR1 is SGHTA and CDR2 is FQGTGA. The CDR3 runs to 13 residues. CDR3: CASSPGVPDTQYF. The CDR3 nucleotides are TGTGCCAGCAGCCCGGGAGTACCAGATACGCAGTATTTT.

A few counts support this clone. The V call is TRBV19, the J call TRBJ2-5, with 13 nucleotides matching TRBD2. Germline V gives CDR1 LNHDA, CDR2 SQIVND (reference sequence). Losses at the gene ends were 3 bases for V and 3 bases for J; bases not matched to a gene: 4. The CDR3 runs to 16 residues. CDR3 protein: CASSIRLAGGKETQYF. For the CDR3, the DNA is TGTGCCAGTAGTATCCGACTAGCGGGAGGTAAAGAGACCCAGTACTTC.

The rearrangement links TRBV6-4 to TRBJ1-6, with 7 bases fitting TRBD1. CDR1 and CDR2 from the germline V gene are MRHNA and SNTAGT. V was clipped by 3 bases and J by 5 bases; unmatched bases: 7. CDR3 length: 16 amino acids. The DNA for the CDR3 is TGTGCCAGCAGTGAACAGCCGGGACAGAATAATTCACCCCTCCACTTT. Translating it yields CASSEQPGQNNSPLHF.

The chain employs TRBV7-9 and TRBJ2-2; 8 bases fit TRBD2. The ends lost 1 base at V and 4 bases at J; junction bases unmatched: 8. Germline values: CDR1 SEHNR, CDR2 FQNEAQ (reference sequence). The CDR3 totals 17 residues. The CDR3 spells CASSLGLARGRTGELFF. CDR3 in DNA: TGTGCCAGCAGCTTAGGACTAGCGCGCGGACGCACCGGGGAGCTGTTTTTT.

This chain joins TRBV5-1 and TRBJ2-4; tentative D call: TRBD2 (6 bases). Germline V gene data show CDR1 as SGHRS and CDR2 as YFSETQ. The V gene lost 0 bases and the J gene lost 4 bases, with 20 bases spanning the gap. CDR3 size: 18 residues. The CDR3 spells CASSLGLELGVEKNIQYF. CDR3 in DNA: TGCGCCAGCAGCTTGGGACTAGAGCTCGGTGTCGAAAAAAACATTCAGTACTTC.

The chain links TRBV28 to TRBJ2-2; 8 bases fit TRBD2. CDR3 length: 14 residues. Germline V gene lookup returns CDR1 MDHEN and CDR2 SYDVKM. The junction had 5 bases not matched to a gene; V was cut back by 2 bases and J by 9 bases. The CDR3 DNA follows: TGTGCCAGCAGTTTAGGGGCGGGAGGCCGGGAGCTGTTTTTT. The encoded protein is CASSLGAGGRELFF.

This clone was counted only a few times. The chain has TRBV11-2 and TRBJ1-4, with D tentatively TRBD1 (5 bases). The germline V and J ends were trimmed by 2 bases and 5 bases, with 15 bases remaining between them. The CDR3 length is 16 residues. In germline, CDR1 is SGHAT, CDR2 FQNNGV. CDR3 sequence reads: CASSLNGGPFNEKLFF. CDR3 DNA sequence: TGTGCCAGCAGCTTAAACGGGGGACCCTTCAATGAAAAACTGTTTTTT.

The chain is built from TRBV7-9 and TRBJ1-5, with no clear D. The CDR3 consists of 13 residues. Per the germline V gene, CDR1 is SEHNR and CDR2 is FQNEAQ (reference sequence). The ends were cut back, 1 base at V and 5 bases at J, with 6 bases in the middle. CDR3 nucleotide sequence: TGTGCCAGCAGCTTAGGGCGGGATCAGCCCCAGCATTTT. Its translation is CASSLGRDQPQHF. The entire variable domain, with the rest obtained from reference TRBV7-9 and TRBJ1-5, is as follows: DTGVSQNPRHKITKRGQNVTFRCDPISEHNRLYWYRQTLGQGPEFLTYFQNEAQLEKSRLLSDRFSAERPKGSFSTLEIQRTEQGDSAMYLCASSLGRDQPQHFGDGTRLSIL.

This clone was observed a handful of times. The V gene is TRBV7-2, the J gene TRBJ2-1; D is uncertain. The V end lost 7 bases, the J end lost 0 bases, and 10 bases lay between the germline ends. Germline V gene lookup returns CDR1 SGHTA and CDR2 FQGNSA. This CDR3 has 14 residues. Here the CDR3 reads CASIQSSSYNEQFF. CDR3 DNA sequence: TGTGCCAGCATCCAATCGAGCTCCTACAATGAGCAGTTCTTC.

DNA of the CDR3: TGTGCCAGCAGCTTAGAAGCGGGAGGCGGTGGTAGCACAGATACGCAGTATTTT. Its translation: CASSLEAGGGGSTDTQYF. The chain couples TRBV7-7 to TRBJ2-3; 9 bases fit TRBD2. CDR3 length: 18 residues. Germline lookup yields CDR1 SSHAT and CDR2 FNYEAQ (reference sequence). V shed 1 base, J shed 0 bases, and the junction held 8 bases outside the gene matches.

This chain joins TRBV10-1 and TRBJ1-2, with D uncertain. The V gene's germline CDR1 is WNHNN and CDR2 SYGVQD (reference sequence). CDR3 length equals 11 residues. V lost 7 bases, J lost 4 bases, and 7 bases lay in between. The CDR3 loop reads CASKRFYGYTF. CDR3 nucleotide sequence: TGCGCCAGCAAGAGGTTCTATGGCTACACCTTC.

The chain combines TRBV6-5 with TRBJ1-2; 8 nucleotides line up with TRBD1. The CDR3 is made up of 14 amino acids. V lost 2 bases to trimming and J lost 5 bases; unmatched junction nucleotides: 4. Germline CDR1 and CDR2: MNHEY and SVGAGI. The CDR3 nucleotides are TGTGCCAGCAGTTACAAGAGGACAGGGTATGGCTACACCTTC. This encodes CASSYKRTGYGYTF.

V and J are TRBV30 and TRBJ2-7; 9 bases are shared with TRBD2. V shed 0 bases, J shed 2 bases, and the junction held 11 bases outside the gene matches. Germline values: CDR1 GTSNPN, CDR2 SVGIG (reference sequence). This CDR3 comprises 17 residues. CDR3 DNA: TGTGCCTGGAGTGTATCTGGATTCGCGGGAGGGCCCTACGAGCAGTACTTC. This sequence encodes CAWSVSGFAGGPYEQYF.